The clone carrying this T cell receptor beta chain occurred a few times. The record originates from a study of blood T cell repertoires in COVID-19. V dropped 6 bases and J dropped 3; count of bases not matched to a gene: 4. This CDR3 spans 13 amino acids. The germline gives CDR1 SGHAT, CDR2 FQNNGV. TCRdb's table, derived via immunoSEQ multiplex PCR, lists solely in-frame clones and lacks some. The table lists about 120,000 clones, around 80% of them singletons. The sequence was collected from a man in his forties or fifties with acute or convalescent COVID-19. The specimen was peripheral blood. J is TRBJ1-2 and V is TRBV11-2; 7 positions agree with TRBD1. The CDR3 spells CASSSDRDYGYTF. The CDR3 coding sequence is TGTGCCAGCAGTTCCGACAGGGACTATGGCTACACCTTC.